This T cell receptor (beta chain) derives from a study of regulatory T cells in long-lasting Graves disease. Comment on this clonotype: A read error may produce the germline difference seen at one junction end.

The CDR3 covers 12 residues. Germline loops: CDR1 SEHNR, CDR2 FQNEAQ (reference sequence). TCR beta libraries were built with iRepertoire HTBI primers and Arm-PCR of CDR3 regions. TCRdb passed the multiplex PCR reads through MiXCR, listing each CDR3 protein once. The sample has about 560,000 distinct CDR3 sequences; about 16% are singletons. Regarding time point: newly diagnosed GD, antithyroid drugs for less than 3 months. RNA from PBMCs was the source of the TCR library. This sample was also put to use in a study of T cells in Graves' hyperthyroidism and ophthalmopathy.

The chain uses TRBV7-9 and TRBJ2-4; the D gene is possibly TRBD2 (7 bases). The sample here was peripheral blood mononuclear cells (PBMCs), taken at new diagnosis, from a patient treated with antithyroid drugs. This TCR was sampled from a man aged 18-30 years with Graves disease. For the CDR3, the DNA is TGTGCCAGCAGCTCGGAGGGGGAGGGCATCTTATTC. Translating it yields CASSSEGEGILF.